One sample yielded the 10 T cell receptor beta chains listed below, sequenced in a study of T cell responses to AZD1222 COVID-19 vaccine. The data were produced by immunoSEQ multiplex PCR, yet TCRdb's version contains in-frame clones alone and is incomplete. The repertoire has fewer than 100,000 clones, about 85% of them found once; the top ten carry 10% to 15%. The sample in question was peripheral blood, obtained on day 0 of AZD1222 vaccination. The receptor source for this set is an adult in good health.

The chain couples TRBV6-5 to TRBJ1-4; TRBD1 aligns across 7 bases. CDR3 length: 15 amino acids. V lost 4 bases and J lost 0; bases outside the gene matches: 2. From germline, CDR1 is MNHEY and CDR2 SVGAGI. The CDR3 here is CASSWDRATNEKLFF. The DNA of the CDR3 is TGTGCCAGCAGTTGGGACAGAGCAACTAATGAAAAACTGTTTTTT.

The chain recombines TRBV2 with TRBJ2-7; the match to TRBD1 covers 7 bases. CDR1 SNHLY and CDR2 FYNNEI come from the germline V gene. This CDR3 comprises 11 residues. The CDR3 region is CAEGQLYEQYF. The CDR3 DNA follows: TGTGCAGAGGGACAGCTCTACGAGCAGTACTTC.

DNA for the CDR3: TGTGCCAGCAGCTCCCAGCGAGACAGGCAAGAGACCCAGTACTTC. Translation gives CASSSQRDRQETQYF. This sequence joins TRBV7-2 and TRBJ2-5, with TRBD1 as a possible D gene (6 bases). The CDR3 has 15 residues. The germline V gene has CDR1 SGHTA and CDR2 FQGNSA. The V gene lost 4 bases and the J gene lost 2 bases, with 14 bases spanning the gap.

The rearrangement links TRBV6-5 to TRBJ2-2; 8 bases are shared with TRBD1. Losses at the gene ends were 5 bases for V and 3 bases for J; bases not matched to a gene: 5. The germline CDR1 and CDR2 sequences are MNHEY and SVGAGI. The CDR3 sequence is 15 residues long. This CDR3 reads CASSQTGAYTGELFF. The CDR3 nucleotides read TGTGCCAGCAGTCAGACAGGGGCTTACACCGGGGAGCTGTTTTTT.

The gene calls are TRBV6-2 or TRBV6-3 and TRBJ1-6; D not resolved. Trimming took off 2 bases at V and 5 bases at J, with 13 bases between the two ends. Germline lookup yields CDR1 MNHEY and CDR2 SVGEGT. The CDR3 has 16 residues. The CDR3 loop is CASSYRRSSNNSPLHF. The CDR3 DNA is TGTGCCAGCAGTTACAGGAGGTCTTCCAATAATTCACCCCTCCACTTT.

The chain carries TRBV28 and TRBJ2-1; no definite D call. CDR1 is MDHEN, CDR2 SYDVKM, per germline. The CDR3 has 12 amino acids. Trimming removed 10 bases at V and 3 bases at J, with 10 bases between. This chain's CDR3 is CATLQIYNEQFF. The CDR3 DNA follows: TGTGCCACTTTGCAGATCTACAATGAGCAGTTCTTC.

CDR3 sequence: CASSPRLAGENIQYF. CDR3 DNA sequence: TGTGCCAGCAGCCCCCGACTAGCGGGGGAAAACATTCAGTACTTC. The chain has TRBV7-8 and TRBJ2-4; TRBD2 matches 12 bases. Germline trimming cut 5 bases from V and 5 bases from J; bases unmatched to any gene: 4. Germline CDR1 SGHVS, CDR2 FQNEAQ. This CDR3 has 15 residues. The variable domain in full, completed from reference TRBV7-8 and TRBJ2-4, reads GAGVSQSPRYKVAKRGQDVALRCDPISGHVSLFWYQQALGQGPEFLTYFQNEAQLDKSGLPSDRFFAERPEGSVSTLKIQRTQQEDSAVYLCASSPRLAGENIQYFGAGTRLSVL.

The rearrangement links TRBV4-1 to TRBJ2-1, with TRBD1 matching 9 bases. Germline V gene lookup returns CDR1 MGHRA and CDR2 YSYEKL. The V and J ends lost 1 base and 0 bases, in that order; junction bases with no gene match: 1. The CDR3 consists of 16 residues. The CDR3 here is CASSQGTGVSYNEQFF. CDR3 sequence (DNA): TGCGCCAGCAGCCAAGGGACAGGGGTCTCCTACAATGAGCAGTTCTTC.

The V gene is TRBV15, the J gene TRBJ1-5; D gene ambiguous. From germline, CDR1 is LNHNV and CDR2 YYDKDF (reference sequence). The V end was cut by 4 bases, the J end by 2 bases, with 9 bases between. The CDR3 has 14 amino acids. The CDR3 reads CATSILGGNQPQHF. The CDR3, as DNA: TGTGCCACCAGCATCCTGGGTGGCAATCAGCCCCAGCATTTT.

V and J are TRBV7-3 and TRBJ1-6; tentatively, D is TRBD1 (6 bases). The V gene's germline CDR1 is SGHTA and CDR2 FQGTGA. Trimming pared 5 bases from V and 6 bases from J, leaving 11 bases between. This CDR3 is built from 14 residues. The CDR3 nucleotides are TGTGCCAGCAGCCCGGGGGGGGCTAATTCACCCCTCCACTTT. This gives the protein CASSPGGANSPLHF.